The rows below give T cell receptor beta chains drawn from one sample of a study of T cells in Graves' hyperthyroidism and ophthalmopathy. TCRdb recomputed calls from the multiplex PCR reads with MiXCR, one row per CDR3 protein. The table includes hundreds of thousands of distinct CDR3 sequences, about 15% detected once. Sequencing was performed on blood. All receptors derive from a woman aged 18-35 years with Graves' hyperthyroidism. The conserved cysteine and the conserved F or W are not part of the CDR3 here.

v_gene	j_gene	CDR3aa
TRBV6-2/TRBV6-3	TRBJ2-5	ASSPSGRRGTQY
TRBV27	TRBJ2-7	ASSLNRDIYEQY
TRBV3-1	TRBJ1-2	ASSQGWTSYGYT
TRBV29-1	TRBJ2-2	SVASGGLNTGELF
TRBV6-1	TRBJ1-2	ASSPEQFYGYT
TRBV7-8	TRBJ2-2	ASSTRETTGELF
TRBV19	TRBJ2-1	ASQGGLAGVGEQF
TRBV2	TRBJ2-3	ASSATPLAGGADTQY
TRBV12-3/TRBV12-4	TRBJ2-7	ASSTFRGFNYEQY
TRBV30	TRBJ1-2	AWSPDRVYYGYT
TRBV10-3	TRBJ2-3	AISEGGGTQY
TRBV28	TRBJ1-1	AARGDTEAF
TRBV15	TRBJ2-3	ATSRDRLFATDTQY
TRBV10-3	TRBJ2-3	ATTGITDTQY
TRBV11-3	TRBJ1-1	ASSLDWRGENTEAF
TRBV27	TRBJ2-5	ASSLLAGGPGPQETQY
TRBV7-2	TRBJ1-2	ASSLVGNYGYT
TRBV11-2	TRBJ2-7	ASRPIRGGRGSYEQY
TRBV7-2	TRBJ2-3	ASNTGQGGTDTQY
TRBV30	TRBJ2-5	AWSGTPLGTSGLYELSLQY
TRBV6-1	TRBJ1-6	ASSNQGQGSPLH
TRBV30	TRBJ2-7	AWVQPGLARHEQY
TRBV30	TRBJ1-1	AWSRGTTEAF
TRBV15	TRBJ2-7	ATGEGGSYYEQY
TRBV11-1	TRBJ2-5	ASSSMVTQETQY
TRBV4-1	TRBJ2-5	ASSSHPREQETQY
TRBV20-1	TRBJ2-5	SAREFGGRELLETQY
TRBV3-1	TRBJ1-1	ASGDTGGTEAF
TRBV11-2	TRBJ2-2	ASSRRGPSDTGELF
TRBV5-6	TRBJ2-1	ASSVSLAIPSDEQF
TRBV20-1	TRBJ1-5	SASRGFNQPQH
TRBV13	TRBJ2-5	ASRRGVETQY
TRBV6-1	TRBJ2-7	ASSEPGTGSSYEQY
TRBV18	TRBJ2-1	ASSYSEGYNEQF
TRBV28	TRBJ2-3	ASNSPGADTDTQY
TRBV6-5	TRBJ2-5	ASSYGTLETQY
TRBV28	TRBJ2-3	ASVLATSTDTQY
TRBV12-3/TRBV12-4	TRBJ2-2	ASSLRWTMGTGELF
TRBV27	TRBJ2-2	ASTSRTSGSTSHGELF
TRBV28	TRBJ2-1	ASMAGPYNEQF
TRBV18	TRBJ2-7	ASSPAGTGNSYEQY
TRBV27	TRBJ2-7	ASISGLANEQY
TRBV6-5	TRBJ2-7	ASSYLVGQGEDEQY
TRBV19	TRBJ2-1	ASSIRYGTSGRKLDEQF
TRBV6-1	TRBJ2-3	ASSPSASTDTQY